One sample yielded the 31 T cell receptor beta chains listed below, sequenced in a study of blood T cell repertoires in COVID-19. Measured with immunoSEQ multiplex PCR; TCRdb has only the in-frame clones, and not every one. The table records roughly 200,000 clones, 75% to 85% of them present only once. The sequencing input was peripheral blood. These receptors came from a woman aged 40 to 55 with COVID-19, enrolled during active disease.

The chain is built from TRBV7-8 and TRBJ2-5; TRBD1 is a possible D gene (5 bases). Trimming shortened V by 8 bases and J by 5 bases, and 9 bases separated the two germline ends. CDR3 length equals 11 residues. The germline V gene encodes CDR1 SGHVS and CDR2 FQNEAQ. CDR3 loop: CASWGRETQYF. DNA of the CDR3: TGTGCCAGCTGGGGCCGGGAGACCCAGTACTTC.

This chain connects TRBV5-6 to TRBJ2-4, with D possibly being TRBD1 (6 bases). The CDR3 has 17 residues. The V gene's germline CDR1 is SGHDT and CDR2 YYEEEE. V lost 4 bases and J lost 5, with 22 bases in between. The CDR3 is CASSRIRTVDVENIQYF. The DNA of the CDR3 is TGTGCCAGCAGCCGGATTAGGACAGTGGATGTCGAAAACATTCAGTACTTC.

J is TRBJ2-3 and V is TRBV6-4; D may be TRBD2 (7 bases). Per germline, CDR1 MRHNA and CDR2 SNTAGT. CDR3 size: 15 residues. The V and J ends lost 2 bases and 4 bases respectively, with 13 bases between them. The CDR3 DNA reads as TGTGCCAGCAGTGACAACAAGGGGGGGCCAGATACGCAGTATTTT. Translation: CASSDNKGGPDTQYF.

The chain employs TRBV3-1 (or the pseudogene TRBV3-2) and TRBJ1-1; maybe TRBD1 (6 bases). With 1 base removed from V and 1 base from J, the gap between germline ends came to 16 bases. Germline CDR1 reads LGHDT; CDR2 reads YNNKEL (reference sequence). The CDR3 is 17 residues long. Here the CDR3 DNA reads TGTGCCAGCAGCCAAGTCTTCAGGGGCGCGGGGAACACTGAAGCTTTCTTT. Encoded protein: CASSQVFRGAGNTEAFF.

The rearrangement joins TRBV4-1 to TRBJ2-5, with TRBD2 matching over 7 bases. The CDR3 extends over 15 amino acids. V lost 5 bases to trimming and J lost 3 bases; unmatched junction nucleotides: 9. Germline lookup yields CDR1 MGHRA and CDR2 YSYEKL. In nucleotides, the CDR3 is TGCGCCAGCAGCTACCTCCCCAGCGGGGAAGAGACCCAGTACTTC. Its translation is CASSYLPSGEETQYF.

This clone was observed a few times. This chain uses TRBV6-5 with TRBJ2-1; D is perhaps TRBD2 (7 bases). Trimming left V 5 bases short and J 6 bases short, with 17 bases between. The CDR3 covers 15 residues. CDR1 is MNHEY and CDR2 is SVGAGI in the germline V gene. The CDR3 DNA reads TGTGCCAGCAGTCCAGAGGGGGGGAAGAGCAATGAGCAGTTCTTC. The encoded protein is CASSPEGGKSNEQFF.

The chain combines TRBV11-2 with TRBJ2-7, with D maybe TRBD2 (5 bases). Trimming took off 5 bases at V and 1 base at J, with 12 bases between the two ends. Germline values: CDR1 SGHAT, CDR2 FQNNGV. The CDR3 spans 14 residues. The CDR3 DNA follows: TGTGCCAGCAGCCAGGACTGGACTTCCTACGAGCAGTACGTC. This sequence encodes CASSQDWTSYEQYV.

This chain connects TRBV19 to TRBJ2-7; 7 bases are a match to TRBD1. The V gene end was trimmed by 6 bases and the J gene end by 6 bases; junction bases not matched to a gene: 8. The CDR3 is 13 amino acids. Germline V lookup: CDR1 LNHDA, CDR2 SQIVND (reference sequence). The CDR3 protein is CASSHSTGSEQYF. DNA for the CDR3: TGTGCCAGTAGCCATTCGACAGGGAGCGAGCAGTACTTC.

This chain joins TRBV27 and TRBJ2-3; 12 nucleotides match TRBD2. J gave up 7 bases and V 2 bases, and 7 bases lay outside the gene matches. CDR1 is MNHEY and CDR2 is SMNVEV in the germline V gene (reference sequence). This CDR3 is built from 16 residues. The CDR3: CASSLRTSGEGNTQYF. The CDR3 DNA is TGTGCCAGCAGTTTAAGGACTAGCGGGGAAGGAAATACGCAGTATTTT.

The rearrangement links TRBV9 to TRBJ2-7; no definite D call. From germline, CDR1 is SGDLS and CDR2 YYNGEE. The CDR3 length is 13 residues. V lost 1 base and J lost 3, with 8 bases in between. CDR3 bases: TGTGCCAGCAGCGTAAACTTCGGCTACGAGCAGTACTTC. Amino acid sequence: CASSVNFGYEQYF.

CDR3 DNA sequence: TGTGCCAGTAGTCCACGGACAGGAGCTCTTAGCAATCAGCCCCAGCATTTT. Protein product: CASSPRTGALSNQPQHF. The chain is built from TRBV19 and TRBJ1-5; TRBD1 matches 7 bases. The germline V gene encodes CDR1 LNHDA and CDR2 SQIVND (reference sequence). The ends lost 5 bases at V and 0 bases at J; junction bases unmatched: 10. This CDR3 is built from 17 residues.

The CDR3 nucleotides are TGTGCCAGCAGGACGGGCTCCCCGGGGGGGGAGCTGTTTTTT. Protein sequence: CASRTGSPGGELFF. This chain joins TRBV11-2 and TRBJ2-2; D is perhaps TRBD2 (5 bases). Germline V CDR1 and CDR2: SGHAT, FQNNGV. The CDR3 has 14 residues. The germline V and J ends were trimmed by 6 bases and 8 bases, with 16 bases remaining between them.

This chain's CDR3 is CASSPAQGVYNEQFF. The CDR3 DNA sequence: TGTGCCAGCTCCCCGGCACAGGGAGTTTACAATGAGCAGTTCTTC. This chain links TRBV18 with TRBJ2-1; tentatively, D is TRBD1 (6 bases). Looked up from germline, CDR1 is KGHSH and CDR2 is LQKENI. Trimming removed 6 bases from V and 4 bases from J, with 16 bases in between. There are 15 residues in the CDR3.

The chain links TRBV6-5 to TRBJ1-1; TRBD1 matches at 11 bases. Trimming at V came to 0 bases and at J to 7 bases, leaving 4 bases not matched to a gene. Germline CDR1 MNHEY, CDR2 SVGAGI. This CDR3 comprises 15 residues. The DNA for the CDR3 is TGTGCCAGCAGTTACTCGAGGGGGACAGGGGGTGAAGCTTTCTTT. It translates to CASSYSRGTGGEAFF.

The V call is TRBV6-5, the J call TRBJ1-1; D gene uncertain. V was pared by 7 bases and J by 0 bases, with 12 bases between. The CDR3 extends over 14 amino acids. CDR1 is MNHEY and CDR2 is SVGAGI in the germline V gene. The CDR3, as DNA: TGTGCCAGCACACGGGGTCCCATGAACACTGAAGCTTTCTTT. It translates to CASTRGPMNTEAFF.

The chain couples TRBV6-2 or TRBV6-3 to TRBJ2-7; D may be TRBD1 (6 bases). The V end was cut by 4 bases, the J end by 2 bases, with 18 bases between. The germline CDR1 and CDR2 sequences are MNHEY and SVGEGT. This CDR3 contains 16 residues. CDR3 DNA: TGTGCCAGCAGTTCCGAGGACAGAACATTACCCTACGAGCAGTACGTC. Translated, it gives CASSSEDRTLPYEQYV.

The V call is TRBV11-1, the J call TRBJ2-1, with a weak D call TRBD2 (6 bases). The germline CDR1 and CDR2 sequences are SGHAT and FQDESV (reference sequence). The CDR3 contains 12 residues. Trimming pared 5 bases from V and 7 bases from J, leaving 9 bases between. CDR3 region: CASSPGRNEQFF. The DNA for the CDR3 is TGTGCCAGCAGCCCAGGGAGGAATGAGCAGTTCTTC.

This clone was counted once. The chain is built from TRBV7-3 and TRBJ1-1; maybe TRBD1 (6 bases). This CDR3 is 13 amino acids long. The V gene's germline CDR1 is SGHTA and CDR2 FQGTGA. V was trimmed by 9 bases and J by 2 bases, leaving 13 bases between them. The CDR3 loop reads CASKLDSNTEAFF. CDR3 coding DNA: TGTGCCAGTAAGTTGGACAGTAACACTGAAGCTTTCTTT.

V usage is TRBV14 and J usage is TRBJ2-1; 11 bases are shared with TRBD2. There are 15 residues in the CDR3. V lost 1 base, J lost 6 bases, and 2 bases stayed unmatched. Per germline, CDR1 SGHDN and CDR2 FVKESK. The CDR3 loop reads CASSQVAGGLNEQFF. The CDR3 DNA is TGTGCCAGCAGCCAAGTAGCGGGAGGGCTCAATGAGCAGTTCTTC.

This chain links TRBV18 with TRBJ1-1; D gene unclear. The germline V and J ends were trimmed by 3 bases and 0 bases, with 14 bases remaining between them. Germline V gives CDR1 KGHSH, CDR2 LQKENI. The CDR3 covers 16 residues. As DNA, the CDR3 is TGTGCCAGCTCACCCCTCGCACGAGGTATGAACACTGAAGCTTTCTTT. It codes for CASSPLARGMNTEAFF.

The genes are TRBV10-1 and TRBJ2-1; the match to TRBD2 covers 11 bases. CDR3 length equals 17 residues. CDR1 is WNHNN and CDR2 is SYGVQD in the germline V gene (reference sequence). After removal of 3 bases from V and 13 bases from J, the junction contained 17 bases not matched to a gene. CDR3 DNA: TGCGCCAGCAGTGATAGTTCGGCTAGCGGGAGGTACTCCCGACAGTTCTTC. It translates to CASSDSSASGRYSRQFF.

This clone was seen many times. The chain couples TRBV7-9 to TRBJ1-6; 8 bases map to TRBD1. The J segment lost 14 bases and the V segment lost 8 bases, leaving 8 bases of the junction unmatched. CDR3 length: 12 amino acids. The germline gives CDR1 SEHNR, CDR2 FQNEAQ (reference sequence). The CDR3 DNA follows: TGTGCCAGCTTGGGGACAGGCGGGGCCCTCCACTTT. Its translation is CASLGTGGALHF. Full variable domain (remainder filled in from reference TRBV7-9 and TRBJ1-6): DTGVSQNPRHKITKRGQNVTFRCDPISEHNRLYWYRQTLGQGPEFLTYFQNEAQLEKSRLLSDRFSAERPKGSFSTLEIQRTEQGDSAMYLCASLGTGGALHFGNGTRLTVT.

The chain carries TRBV10-2 and TRBJ2-3; D is perhaps TRBD2 (7 bases). This CDR3 spans 15 amino acids. Germline loops: CDR1 WSHSY, CDR2 SAAADI. Trimming took off 4 bases at V and 5 bases at J, with 16 bases between the two ends. CDR3 sequence reads: CASSVRGAPGDTQYF. CDR3 sequence (DNA): TGCGCCAGCAGTGTTCGGGGGGCCCCAGGAGATACGCAGTATTTT.

This rearrangement joins TRBV19 to TRBJ2-2; TRBD2 matches at 8 bases. Looked up from germline, CDR1 is LNHDA and CDR2 is SQIVND (reference sequence). The CDR3 has 16 amino acids. Trimming removed 4 bases from V and 2 bases from J; junction bases left unmatched: 6. CDR3 region: CASSTPGGRNTGELFF. CDR3 nucleotides: TGTGCCAGTAGTACCCCGGGGGGGCGCAACACCGGGGAGCTGTTTTTT. The full variable domain, completed using reference TRBV19 and TRBJ2-2, is DGGITQSPKYLFRKEGQNVTLSCEQNLNHDAMYWYRQDPGQGLRLIYYSQIVNDFQKGDIAEGYSVSREKKESFPLTVTSAQKNPTAFYLCASSTPGGRNTGELFFGEGSRLTVL.

The chain has TRBV7-9 and TRBJ2-7; TRBD2 agrees at 13 bases. Looked up from germline, CDR1 is SEHNR and CDR2 is FQNEAQ (reference sequence). The trim removed 5 bases at V and 7 bases at J, leaving 8 bases unmatched. The CDR3 runs 15 residues. CDR3 DNA: TGTGCCAGCAGCCCAACTAGCGGGGGGGACGGGGAGCAGTACTTC. This gives the protein CASSPTSGGDGEQYF.

The CDR3 is CASSPGGAYEQYF. The CDR3 region has the DNA TGTGCCAGCAGTCCCGGGGGGGCCTACGAGCAGTACTTC. The V and J genes are TRBV27 and TRBJ2-7, with TRBD2 matching over 8 bases. The CDR3 sequence is 13 residues long. The germline V gene encodes CDR1 MNHEY and CDR2 SMNVEV (reference sequence). Unmatched junction bases numbered 2, after V lost 5 bases and J lost 2 bases.

The rearrangement joins TRBV7-8 to TRBJ2-3, with TRBD2 matching over 9 bases. The CDR3 extends over 17 amino acids. Germline loops: CDR1 SGHVS, CDR2 FQNEAQ. Germline trimming cut 5 bases from V and 6 bases from J; bases unmatched to any gene: 15. The CDR3 region is CASSRAASGRTLDTQYF. CDR3 DNA: TGTGCCAGCAGCCGAGCTGCCAGCGGGAGGACATTGGATACGCAGTATTTT. Variable domain in full (rest from reference TRBV7-8 and TRBJ2-3): GAGVSQSPRYKVAKRGQDVALRCDPISGHVSLFWYQQALGQGPEFLTYFQNEAQLDKSGLPSDRFFAERPEGSVSTLKIQRTQQEDSAVYLCASSRAASGRTLDTQYFGPGTRLTVL.

The chain is built from TRBV5-8 and TRBJ1-6; the match to TRBD1 covers 7 bases. Germline V gene sequence: CDR1 SGHTS, CDR2 YDEGEE. The CDR3 has 14 residues. After removal of 4 bases from V and 9 bases from J, the junction contained 7 bases not matched to a gene. Here the CDR3 DNA reads TGTGCCAGCAGCCCGACAGGGTTCAGTTCACCCCTCCACTTT. Protein product: CASSPTGFSSPLHF.

This chain connects TRBV9 to TRBJ1-1, with a weak D call TRBD1 (5 bases). The CDR3 runs to 14 residues. Germline lookup yields CDR1 SGDLS and CDR2 YYNGEE. Trimming left V 0 bases short and J 1 base short, with 7 bases between. CDR3 coding DNA: TGTGCCAGCAGCGTAGGGGGCCCGAACACTGAAGCTTTCTTT. This gives the protein CASSVGGPNTEAFF.

The CDR3 is CASSWAGMGEQYF. The CDR3 DNA sequence: TGTGCCAGCAGTTGGGCGGGAATGGGCGAGCAGTACTTC. The chain has TRBV28 and TRBJ2-7; a possible D gene is TRBD2 (6 bases). Looked up from germline, CDR1 is MDHEN and CDR2 is SYDVKM. The CDR3 sequence is 13 residues long. The ends were cut back, 4 bases at V and 6 bases at J, with 13 bases in the middle. The complete variable domain, with remaining parts taken from reference TRBV28 and TRBJ2-7, reads DVKVTQSSRYLVKRTGEKVFLECVQDMDHENMFWYRQDPGLGLRLIYFSYDVKMKEKGDIPEGYSVSREKKERFSLILESASTNQTSMYLCASSWAGMGEQYFGPGTRLTVT.

The V call is TRBV6-6, the J call TRBJ1-5, with a possible D match to TRBD1 (5 bases). The V and J ends lost 2 bases and 2 bases respectively, with 7 bases between them. The CDR3 totals 14 residues. Looked up from germline, CDR1 is MNHNY and CDR2 is SVGAGI (reference sequence). The DNA for the CDR3 is TGTGCCAGCAGTTACCAGACAGGCAATCAGCCCCAGCATTTT. Translation gives CASSYQTGNQPQHF.